This T cell receptor (beta chain) was recorded in a study of T-cell memory formation after mild COVID-19. Study in general: The TCR clusters were mostly specific to one donor.

Each CDR3 protein is one row after TCRdb ran MiXCR on the 5' RACE reads. The sample includes approximately 440,000 distinct CDR3 sequences, around 19% seen only once; the top ten take roughly 8%. General study results and limits: The study detected some responding clones in pre-infection memory, suggesting cross-reactive memory joined.

CDR1 SEHNR and CDR2 FQNEAQ come from the germline V gene (reference sequence). Trimming removed 1 base at V and 2 bases at J, with 8 bases between. The CDR3 is 14 residues long. This clonotype was seen ten or more times. Its specificity is unknown. The sequenced sample was PBMCs or a T cell subset sorted from them (not recorded which). The rearrangement links TRBV7-9 to TRBJ2-5; D is unresolved. This clonotype originated in an adult woman who had mild COVID-19 (a few samples of this study predate the infection). Cell type and time point are not known. The CDR3 nucleotides read TGTGCCAGCAGCTTAGACAGTACTCAAGAGACCCAGTACTTC. This gives the protein CASSLDSTQETQYF.